This T cell receptor beta chain appears in the sequencing data of a study of blood T cell repertoires in COVID-19. Study-wide background: PBMCs, B-cell-depleted T cells, or T cells were the source of the cDNA or gDNA that made up the material.

The CDR3 is made up of 18 amino acids. J lost 3 bases, V lost 3 bases, and 11 bases had no gene match. Germline CDR1 reads WSHSY; CDR2 reads SAAADI. A single count supports this clone. In the original workflow: Nucleated cell number was recorded as an estimate derived from reference gene primer amplification. The protocol was immunoSEQ multiplex PCR, while the TCRdb copy is restricted to in-frame clones and leaves out a portion. V and J calls and clone size come straight from that table; D and trimming were deduced from the DNA. This sample has 25,000 to 35,000 clones, with around four fifths found just once.

The chain combines TRBV10-2 with TRBJ2-3; 11 bases align to TRBD2. This clonotype was obtained from a man older than 75 with acute or convalescent COVID-19. The specimen sequenced was peripheral blood. The CDR3 here is CASSEPSLAGGGTDTQYF. The DNA of the CDR3 is TGCGCCAGCAGTGAACCATCTCTAGCGGGGGGCGGGACAGATACGCAGTATTTT.